This TCR beta chain appears in the sequencing data of a study of T cell responses to AZD1222 COVID-19 vaccine. As regards this clone: Within the sample, other DNA sequences also encode this same CDR3.

Some clones are missing from TCRdb's copy, which holds only in-frame ones; the method was immunoSEQ multiplex PCR. The table lists 110,000 or so clones, approximately 86% of them singletons. The ends were cut back, 1 base at V and 0 bases at J, with 3 bases in the middle. The germline V gene has CDR1 SEHNR and CDR2 FQNEAQ (reference sequence). The CDR3 is made up of 13 amino acids. The sample in question was peripheral blood, obtained on day 0 of AZD1222 vaccination. V is TRBV7-9 and J is TRBJ1-1; D is undetermined. The sequence came from an adult in good health. CDR3 nucleotide sequence: TGTGCCAGCAGCTTAGATATGAACACTGAAGCTTTCTTT. Translated, it gives CASSLDMNTEAFF.